What follows are 25 T cell receptor beta chains derived from one specimen sequenced in a study of blood T cells in healthy people across ages. Then a second PCR, running about 6 to 12 cycles, was carried out with a sample-barcoded 5' primer and a J-beta primer mix. One entry per CDR3 protein, called by TCRdb with MiXCR from the 5' RACE reads. This sample has approximately 1,000,000 distinct CDR3 sequences, with roughly two fifths found just once. The sequencing input was blood. Every receptor here comes from a man between 18 and 29 years old in good health.

The chain recombines TRBV5-1 with TRBJ2-1; D may be TRBD1 or TRBD2 (6 bases each). The closer fit of TRBJ2-7 to the DNA end suggests the J call may be wrong. CDR1 is SGHRS, CDR2 YFSETQ, per germline. The CDR3 spans 16 residues. This chain's CDR3 is CASSHGRGRSYNEQYF. The CDR3 nucleotides are TGCGCCAGCAGCCATGGTCGGGGGCGCTCCTACAATGAGCAGTACTTC.

The DNA for the CDR3 is TGTGCCAGCAGTTACTTTTCTTGGGCAACTAATCGGAATGAGCAGTTCTTC. As protein: CASSYFSWATNRNEQFF. The chain employs TRBV6-5 and TRBJ2-1, with D hard to call. Germline V CDR1 and CDR2: MNHEY, SVGAGI. V was trimmed by 1 base and J by 7 bases, leaving 20 bases between them. The CDR3 covers 17 residues.

This clonotype was seen a handful of times. The CDR3 bases are TGTGCCAGCAGCTTAAAAGGGTGGGCCGGGAATTATGGCTACACCTTC. It encodes CASSLKGWAGNYGYTF. The chain has TRBV7-2 and TRBJ1-2, with D unresolved. V lost 2 bases and J 5 bases, leaving 18 bases between the germline ends. The germline V gene encodes CDR1 SGHTA and CDR2 FQGNSA. The CDR3 runs 16 residues.

A few counts support this clonotype. This chain connects TRBV12-3 or TRBV12-4 to TRBJ2-1; D not resolved. The CDR3 runs 15 residues. Trimming pared 7 bases from V and 2 bases from J, leaving 15 bases between. CDR3 coding DNA: TGTGCCAGCACCCCGGGTCTTAACCCCTACAATGAGCAGTTCTTC. Residues: CASTPGLNPYNEQFF.

The V and J genes are TRBV20-1 and TRBJ1-4, with 9 bases identical to TRBD1. The V gene's germline CDR1 is DFQATT and CDR2 SNEGSKA (reference sequence). The CDR3 runs 21 residues. V dropped 6 bases and J dropped 0; count of bases not matched to a gene: 23. CDR3: CSADAHPTGGAKEATNEKLFF. DNA of the CDR3: TGCAGTGCCGATGCACACCCCACAGGGGGCGCGAAGGAGGCAACTAATGAAAAACTGTTTTTT.

The chain links TRBV9 to TRBJ2-4; D may correspond to TRBD1 or TRBD2 (6 bases each). The J call could be wrong; TRBJ2-7 is a better fit for the DNA end. Looked up from germline, CDR1 is SGDLS and CDR2 is YYNGEE. The CDR3 is 13 residues long. CDR3 in amino acids: CASSVLGGHEQYF. The CDR3 region has the DNA TGTGCCAGCAGCGTATTGGGGGGCCACGAGCAGTACTTC.

As concerns this clonotype: A much larger clonotype is one base distant, so this may be a read error. The chain recombines TRBV6-4 with TRBJ2-7; TRBD1 is a possible D gene (6 bases). Germline values: CDR1 MRHNA, CDR2 SNTAGT. Trimming stripped 3 bases from V and 7 bases from J, with 19 bases between. The CDR3 contains 15 residues. CDR3 region: CASSEKGDSYNEQYF. The CDR3 nucleotides are TGTGCCAGCAGTGAGAAGGGGGATTCTTACAATGAGCAGTACTTC.

V gene TRBV7-9 combines with J gene TRBJ1-2, with D perhaps matching TRBD1 (6 bases). CDR3 length: 15 residues. V lost 5 bases and J lost 2, with 15 bases in between. The germline V gene has CDR1 SEHNR and CDR2 FQNEAQ (reference sequence). CDR3 sequence (DNA): TGTGCCAGCAGCCCAGGCGGCAGGGGAAACTATGGCTACACCTTC. Its translation is CASSPGGRGNYGYTF.

This clonotype was picked up a small number of times. This chain joins TRBV13 and TRBJ1-2, with TRBD1 matching 9 bases. V was pared by 4 bases and J by 5 bases, with 5 bases of the junction left unmatched. Germline CDR1 and CDR2: PRHDT and FYEKMQ (reference sequence). The length of the CDR3 is 14 residues. The CDR3 loop is CASSSTGGKYGYTF. CDR3 DNA sequence: TGTGCCAGCAGCTCGACAGGGGGGAAATATGGCTACACCTTC. The variable domain in full, completed from reference TRBV13 and TRBJ1-2, reads AAGVIQSPRHLIKEKRETATLKCYPIPRHDTVYWYQQGPGQDPQFLISFYEKMQSDKGSIPDRFSAQQFSDYHSELNMSSLELGDSALYFCASSSTGGKYGYTFGSGTRLTVV.

The chain uses TRBV28 and TRBJ2-5; 12 bases fit TRBD2. The CDR3 runs to 18 residues. The J segment lost 11 bases and the V segment lost 3 bases, leaving 19 bases of the junction unmatched. In germline, CDR1 is MDHEN, CDR2 SYDVKM. In DNA form, the CDR3 reads TGTGCCAGCAGTTTGGGGGCTAGCGGGGGGGACTTCTACAATGAGCAGTACTTC. This encodes CASSLGASGGDFYNEQYF.

The chain employs TRBV5-1 and TRBJ2-5; TRBD1 matches 9 bases. V dropped 5 bases and J dropped 4; count of bases not matched to a gene: 3. The CDR3 length is 13 residues. From germline, CDR1 is SGHRS and CDR2 YFSETQ. The CDR3 sequence: CASRGQGRETQYF. The CDR3 nucleotides are TGCGCCAGCAGAGGACAGGGGAGAGAGACCCAGTACTTC.

With respect to this clonotype: The junction does not match germline at one end; this may be a read error. This chain connects TRBV7-9 to TRBJ2-7, with a weak D call TRBD2 (6 bases). Germline-derived CDR1 and CDR2 are SEHNR and FQNEAQ (reference sequence). The CDR3 runs to 15 residues. CDR3 bases: TGTGCCAGCAGCTTAGTACGACTAGATTCCTCCGAGCAGTACTTC. Translation gives CASSLVRLDSSEQYF. Looking up the rest from reference TRBV7-9 and TRBJ2-7 gives the full variable domain: DTGVSQNPRHKITKRGQNVTFRCDPISEHNRLYWYRQTLGQGPEFLTYFQNEAQLEKSRLLSDRFSAERPKGSFSTLEIQRTEQGDSAMYLCASSLVRLDSSEQYFGPGTRLTVT.

This clonotype appeared a single time. This chain's CDR3 is CASSPPRGRATTEAFF. The CDR3, as DNA: TGTGCCAGCTCACCACCCAGGGGGCGGGCGACTACTGAAGCTTTCTTT. This chain uses TRBV18 with TRBJ1-1; TRBD1 aligns across 8 bases. J gave up 5 bases and V 0 bases, and 8 bases lay outside the gene matches. Germline V gene data show CDR1 as KGHSH and CDR2 as LQKENI. This CDR3 has 16 amino acids.

The genes are TRBV12-3 or TRBV12-4 and TRBJ1-2; 9 bases are shared with TRBD1. The V segment lost 2 bases and the J segment 5 bases; nucleotides outside the gene matches: 3. This CDR3 contains 14 residues. The CDR3 reads CASSLTGGRYGYTF. In DNA form, the CDR3 reads TGTGCCAGCAGTTTAACAGGGGGCCGGTATGGCTACACCTTC.

CDR3 region: CAIRTTDTQYF. CDR3 DNA: TGTGCCATCAGAACTACAGATACGCAGTATTTT. The chain uses TRBV10-3 and TRBJ2-3; no firm D call. CDR3 length: 11 amino acids. V lost 6 bases to trimming and J lost 3 bases, with 4 bases between them. Germline CDR1 reads ENHRY; CDR2 reads SYGVKD.

The rearrangement links TRBV9 to TRBJ2-1; D might be TRBD1 or TRBD2, each matching 5 bases. V gave up 0 bases and J gave up 0 bases, with 10 bases separating them. The CDR3 loop spans 16 amino acids. From germline, CDR1 is SGDLS and CDR2 YYNGEE. The CDR3 DNA reads as TGTGCCAGCAGCGTAGCGGGACCCAGCTCCTACAATGAGCAGTTCTTC. This gives the protein CASSVAGPSSYNEQFF.

There are a few counts of this clonotype. The chain recombines TRBV5-1 with TRBJ1-6; no definite D call. Per germline, CDR1 SGHRS and CDR2 YFSETQ. The germline V and J ends were trimmed by 0 bases and 6 bases, with 10 bases remaining between them. CDR3 length equals 15 residues. In nucleotides, the CDR3 is TGCGCCAGCAGCTTGGGGAACGGCGGTAATTCACCCCTCCACTTT. Translation: CASSLGNGGNSPLHF.

This clonotype was picked up many times. The chain joins TRBV12-5 to TRBJ1-1; D remains ambiguous. The CDR3 length is 12 residues. Trimming shortened V by 6 bases and J by 5 bases, and 10 bases separated the two germline ends. CDR1 is LGHNT and CDR2 is FRNRAP in the germline V gene. The CDR3 region has the DNA TGTGCTAGTGGCGGCACTGGTACTGAAGCTTTCTTT. Translated: CASGGTGTEAFF.

This clonotype came up a few times. V is TRBV20-1 and J is TRBJ2-3, with D perhaps matching TRBD2 (6 bases). The V end lost 4 bases, the J end lost 9 bases, and 11 bases lay between the germline ends. The V gene's germline CDR1 is DFQATT and CDR2 SNEGSKA (reference sequence). This CDR3 spans 11 amino acids. The CDR3 region has the DNA TGCAGTGCTACCCTGGAGGGAACGCAGTATTTT. Its protein product is CSATLEGTQYF.

This clonotype was observed a few times. The chain combines TRBV4-1 with TRBJ1-5; D perhaps matches TRBD1 (6 bases). Germline V gene lookup returns CDR1 MGHRA and CDR2 YSYEKL. Trimming removed 0 bases from V and 1 base from J, with 10 bases in between. The CDR3 runs to 16 residues. This CDR3 reads CASSQEWGHSNQPQHF. In DNA form, the CDR3 reads TGCGCCAGCAGCCAAGAATGGGGACACAGCAATCAGCCCCAGCATTTT.

This clonotype was recorded a few times. The chain is built from TRBV7-2 and TRBJ2-1, with TRBD2 matching 8 bases. Germline CDR1 and CDR2: SGHTA and FQGNSA. Losses at the gene ends were 6 bases for V and 0 bases for J; bases not matched to a gene: 4. The CDR3 sequence is 15 residues long. The CDR3 is CASSTSGGSYNEQFF. The CDR3 nucleotides read TGTGCCAGCAGTACCAGCGGGGGCTCCTACAATGAGCAGTTCTTC.

This chain uses TRBV29-1 with TRBJ2-5; 8 positions match TRBD1. This CDR3 comprises 14 residues. After removal of 2 bases from V and 11 bases from J, the junction contained 13 bases not matched to a gene. The V gene's germline CDR1 is SQVTM and CDR2 ANQGSEA. CDR3 residues: CSVELRTGNDEQYF. The CDR3 DNA sequence: TGCAGCGTTGAACTCAGGACAGGGAATGATGAGCAGTACTTC.

The rearrangement uses TRBV6-5 and TRBJ1-4, with a possible D match to TRBD1 (6 bases). V lost 6 bases to trimming and J lost 7 bases, with 15 bases between them. Germline CDR1 is MNHEY and CDR2 is SVGAGI. This CDR3 region has 14 residues. CDR3 sequence (DNA): TGTGCCAGCAGCACAGACAGGCGGGGTGAAAAACTGTTTTTT. It is translated as CASSTDRRGEKLFF.

This chain uses TRBV4-3 with TRBJ1-2; 12 nucleotides match TRBD1. This CDR3 is 15 amino acids long. Germline V gene sequence: CDR1 LGHNA, CDR2 YSLEER. V lost 5 bases and J lost 8; bases outside the gene matches: 9. The CDR3: CASSEGTGGSGGYTF. The CDR3 DNA is TGCGCCAGCAGCGAAGGGACAGGGGGCTCAGGGGGCTACACCTTC.

The chain has TRBV27 and TRBJ2-1, with D possibly matching TRBD1 (6 bases). This CDR3 is built from 13 residues. Germline V CDR1 and CDR2: MNHEY, SMNVEV (reference sequence). The germline V and J ends were trimmed by 0 bases and 10 bases, with 10 bases remaining between them. The CDR3 nucleotides are TGTGCCAGCAGTTTATCGGGTACAGGGGAGCAGTTCTTC. This encodes CASSLSGTGEQFF.